Below, 13 T cell receptor delta chains from the same sample are listed, as sequenced in a study of gamma-delta T cells after stem cell transplantation. TCRdb reanalyzed the RT-PCR reads using CATT. The repertoire holds about 1,900 delta-chain clones, with roughly 45% as singletons. The sequencing input was gamma-delta T cells. Receptors originate from a human donor. It is not recorded whose cells these are; they may come from a transplant donor.

This clone was seen only once. This may come from a read error, since a much larger clone is one base off. Other DNA variants within this sample encode the same CDR3. J is TRDJ1 and V is TRDV3; TRDD3 might be the D (6 bases). CDR1 is TVYSNPD and CDR2 is GDNSRS in the germline V gene (reference sequence). The CDR3 is 13 amino acids. In nucleotides, the CDR3 is TGTGCCCTTGGGAGTGGGGGGTCCGATAAGCTCATCTTT. Translated: CALGSGGSDKLIF.

The V call is TRDV2, the J call TRDJ1, with 9 positions matching TRDD3. J lost 0 bases, V lost 5 bases, and 15 bases had no gene match. Germline assignment: CDR1 GEAIGNYY and CDR2 EKD. This CDR3 spans 18 amino acids. CDR3 in DNA: TGTGCCTGTGTCCCACTGGGGGACGAAGAAGTGTACACCGATAAACTCATCTTT. This sequence encodes CACVPLGDEEVYTDKLIF.

This clone is labeled large (0.1 to 1%). Other DNA sequences within the sample encode an identical CDR3. The rearrangement links TRDV2 to TRDJ3, with D possibly matching TRDD3 (5 bases). V was trimmed by 0 bases and J by 1 base, leaving 33 bases between them. CDR1 GEAIGNYY and CDR2 EKD come from the germline V gene. The CDR3 covers 25 residues. The CDR3 DNA reads as TGTGCCTGTGACACCGTGAGTGGCTGGGTGACCCCGCTTCGTTTATCGTCCTGGGACACCCGACAGATGTTTTTC. Its protein product is CACDTVSGWVTPLRLSSWDTRQMFF.

The V and J genes are TRDV2 and TRDJ1; possible D gene TRDD3, 6 bases. Germline assignment: CDR1 GEAIGNYY and CDR2 EKD. Trimming stripped 0 bases from V and 3 bases from J, with 19 bases between. The CDR3 spans 17 residues. CDR3: CACDTVEGGREADKLIF. CDR3 bases: TGTGCCTGTGACACCGTTGAAGGGGGAAGGGAGGCCGATAAACTCATCTTT.

V gene TRDV2 combines with J gene TRDJ1; 7 nucleotides align to TRDD3. Germline V CDR1 and CDR2: GEAIGNYY, EKD. The CDR3 runs to 16 residues. The trim removed 0 bases at V and 0 bases at J, leaving 6 bases unmatched. CDR3 loop: CACDTVGGFYTDKLIF. The DNA of the CDR3 is TGTGCCTGTGACACCGTAGGGGGATTCTACACCGATAAACTCATCTTT.

This chain links TRDV1 with TRDJ1, with a weak D call TRDD2 (5 bases). The CDR3 spans 18 residues. Trimming pared 0 bases from V and 10 bases from J, leaving 27 bases between. Germline loops: CDR1 TSWWSYY, CDR2 QGS. The CDR3 loop is CALGELAPYANSIRRLIF. The DNA for the CDR3 is TGTGCTCTTGGGGAACTGGCCCCCTACGCCAACTCTATAAGGCGACTCATCTTT.

J is TRDJ1 and V is TRDV2; D gene ambiguous. The CDR3 sequence is 19 residues long. V was cut by 3 bases and J by 3 bases, with 28 bases left in between. The germline V gene encodes CDR1 GEAIGNYY and CDR2 EKD. The CDR3 loop reads CACDPIASGGSTASDKLIF. The CDR3 DNA sequence: TGTGCCTGTGACCCGATCGCCTCCGGTGGAAGTACTGCATCCGATAAACTCATCTTT.

This clone was recorded only once. The J gene is TRDJ1, the V gene TRDV3, with D maybe TRDD3 (5 bases). The germline gives CDR1 TVYSNPD, CDR2 GDNSRS (reference sequence). V was pared by 5 bases and J by 0 bases, with 25 bases between. The CDR3 is made up of 17 amino acids. CDR3 coding DNA: TGTGCCACTTGGGGTGGGTTTTGGCTGCCGTACACCGATAAACTCATCTTT. It yields the protein CATWGGFWLPYTDKLIF.

To note about this clone: The junction departs from the called germline gene at one end, perhaps through a read error. The V gene is TRDV2, the J gene TRDJ1; TRDD3 matches 13 bases. Germline values: CDR1 GEAIGNYY, CDR2 EKD. CDR3 length: 17 residues. CDR3 in DNA: TGTGCCTGTGATTCCGTTACTGGGGGATACGAGACCGATAACCTCATCTTT. This codes for CACDSVTGGYETDNLIF.

This chain uses TRDV2 with TRDJ3; 8 bases line up with TRDD3. J lost 18 bases, V lost 3 bases, and 30 bases had no gene match. This CDR3 contains 20 residues. CDR1 is GEAIGNYY, CDR2 EKD, per germline. CDR3 in amino acids: CACDLTGGYVSSCDTRPMFF. The CDR3 nucleotides read TGTGCCTGTGACCTTACTGGGGGCTACGTAAGCTCCTGTGACACCCGCCCGATGTTTTTC.

The chain has TRDV2 and TRDJ1; 11 nucleotides match TRDD3. V lost 0 bases to trimming and J lost 0 bases; unmatched junction nucleotides: 17. Germline loops: CDR1 GEAIGNYY, CDR2 EKD. The CDR3 sequence is 21 residues long. CDR3 in amino acids: CACDTVEYLGDTIRDTDKLIF. The CDR3 DNA is TGTGCCTGTGACACCGTGGAATATCTGGGGGATACTATAAGGGACACCGATAAACTCATCTTT.

The rearrangement joins TRDV2 to TRDJ1; TRDD3 aligns across 8 bases. Germline V gives CDR1 GEAIGNYY, CDR2 EKD. The CDR3 totals 19 residues. Trimming cost V 3 bases and J 0 bases; bases outside gene matches: 17. In DNA form, the CDR3 reads TGTGCCTGTGACCTCATCTCCCGTACTGGTGGGGGATACACCGATAAACTCATCTTT. Its translation is CACDLISRTGGGYTDKLIF.

In this sample, this clone is large. The sample holds other DNA sequences that translate to the same CDR3. The rearrangement uses TRDV2 and TRDJ1; 8 bases map to TRDD3. With 3 bases clipped from V and 3 bases from J, the junction kept 14 bases outside the gene matches. CDR1 is GEAIGNYY and CDR2 is EKD in the germline V gene. The CDR3 runs to 17 residues. The CDR3 reads CACDFVLGVNEADKLIF. In DNA form, the CDR3 reads TGTGCCTGTGACTTCGTACTGGGGGTCAACGAGGCCGATAAACTCATCTTT.